This T cell receptor beta chain was profiled in a study of blood T cells in healthy people across ages (dated by TCRdb to between 2014 and 2016). General notes on the study: In model experiments, template switching captured roughly one uniquely barcoded TCR beta cDNA molecule for every two T cells. Using the same blood draw, the study looked at two additional independent replicas of 1 million unique cDNA reads for two donors, one aged 18 to 30 and the other aged 80 or older. The donors were split into four age groups: young (average 16 years), middle-aged (39), aged (roughly 68) and long-lived (under 90). Donors of different ages were randomly distributed across sequencing lanes to avoid experimental bias. Using deep sequencing normalized with unique cDNA molecular identifiers, the study measured how TCR beta repertoire diversity changes with age. Findings and caveats that apply to the study as a whole: Estimates of total diversity based on one million sequenced T cells were regarded as lower bounds and as underestimates. Observed TCR beta diversity correlated strongly with the percentage of naive T cells measured by flow cytometry. The long-lived group showed more naive CD4+ T cells, fewer expanded clones and increased TCR diversity than the aged group, suggesting age selection. Bulk unsorted PBMC profiling prevented conclusive comparison of naive and antigen-experienced compartments. The CMV infection status of donors was not known, potentially confounding age-related changes in expanded clonotypes. As age increased, observed TCR beta diversity per million T cells dropped in a roughly linear way, and a significant reduction was already evident by age 40.

The donors were some 36 Caucasian individuals from Russia, aged about 6 to 100 years, who were systemically healthy. Each donor gave about 10 milliliters of peripheral blood, drawn into EDTA-treated Vacutainer tubes. Ficoll-Paque density-gradient centrifugation was used to isolate PBMCs, with at least 6.5 million per sample. Trizol reagent was used to extract total RNA from PBMCs, with at least 5.5 micrograms per sample. Naive CD45RAhigh/CD27high T cell percentages were measured by flow cytometry on a PBMC aliquot from every donor. Compared with germline, V lacks 7 bases and J lacks 7 bases; bases without a gene match: 8. CDR1 and CDR2 are read off the germline V gene as SGHRS and YFSETQ. The CDR3 goes from the cysteine to the phenylalanine over 14 residues. Just CDR3 DNA is preserved here, 42 bases in frame from base 1. This clonotype was seen only once. Its target antigen remains unknown. Qualities for individual bases were not recorded, and no much larger clone is one base off.

Receptor libraries were prepared by 5' RACE. The listed sequencing device is Illumina HiSeq 2500. A second roughly 6 to 11 cycle PCR used a sample-barcoded 5' primer and a J-beta primer mix. A unique molecular identifier was introduced onto each TCR beta cDNA molecule by a template-switch 5' adaptor carrying 12 random nucleotides. Each sample yielded at least 2.5 million CDR3-containing paired-end reads. All of the RNA was converted into first-strand cDNA using the Mint cDNA synthesis kit, with a TRBC-specific oligonucleotide serving as the primer. Following uracil-DNA glycosylase treatment, all cDNA underwent a first 18-cycle PCR with the universal primers M1SS and BC2_uni_R. The original pipeline was this. For normalization, 1 million high-quality reads were randomly selected from each sample, with every read carrying a distinct molecular identifier. Reads with shared molecular identifiers were discarded instead of being binned into consensus sequences. MiTCR, run with a Q25 quality threshold and the strictest error-elimination algorithm, handled CDR3 identification, clonotype clustering and error correction. A nonparametric unseen species model with Euler transformation was used to estimate a lower bound on total TCR beta diversity. Starting from the raw public reads, TCRdb applied fastp trimming at Q25, assembled clones with MiXCR and retained in-frame beta chains. Under each unique CDR3 protein, matching rows form one entry showing the most common genes and DNA. In this record, the V and J calls reflect TCRdb's handling and not the investigators' own analysis. The sample table holds roughly 1,300,000 distinct CDR3 sequences, of which approximately 59% were seen once. Together, the top ten hold over 6.5% of the sample.

This receptor was identified in a man aged 18 to 30 in good health. The chain was built from TRBV5-1 and TRBJ2-1; 10 junctional bases match TRBD2. Sequenced: blood. The DNA sequence is given as TGCGCCAGCCAAGAGCGGGAGGGTATTAATGAGCAGTTCTTC. The encoded protein is CASQEREGINEQFF.